This T cell receptor beta chain was profiled in a study of glioma-infiltrating T cells (dated by TCRdb to the mid-2010s). In the study overall: Glioma tissue, non-neoplastic brain tissue and matched peripheral blood mononuclear cells were used as sources from which TCR alpha- and beta-chain repertoires were sequenced. To measure how far tissue and blood T-cell populations diverged, each tissue-infiltrating repertoire was compared against the peripheral blood repertoire of the same patient. Three low-grade glioma patients, 7 to 9 primary glioblastoma patients and three non-glioma patients contributing non-neoplastic brain tissue were included in the paired cohort. Summary of the overall study and its limitations: VJ-independent divergence between tissue and blood was found to be below expectation in non-neoplastic patients but above expectation in all gliomas, particularly low-grade gliomas. Small numbers underpinned the group comparisons: several glioblastoma patients, three low-grade glioma patients and three non-neoplastic patients. Very few CDR3 sequences were shared between tissue and blood, attributed to high CDR3 diversity and limited sampling.

As regards this clonotype: Its antigen target is currently unknown. No much larger clone is present one base from it, and per-base qualities are unavailable.

TCR alpha and beta CDR3 regions were amplified with the iRepertoire nested amplicon-rescue multiplex PCR (arm-PCR) platform from RNA. One-step reverse transcription and amplification used roughly 100-400 ng of tissue mRNA or PBMC total RNA as input. Following bead purification, Illumina adapters were added by a secondary multiplex PCR, and libraries between 200 and 400 bp were gel-purified. Demultiplexing relied on internal 6-nucleotide barcodes carried by the libraries. Libraries were sequenced on an Illumina MiSeq with 2x220 or 2x250 nucleotide paired-end reads. Concerning the study's data processing: Paired reads were merged using FLASH 1.2.11 and were aligned to the GRCh37 human genome using BWA-MEM, after which TRA and TRB reads were extracted. V and J assignment used an IMGT-derived reference of cassette sequences and CDR3 motifs that included pseudogenes. Reads were translated in three frames, and productive CDR3s were defined by a C…FGXG motif without stop codons. A clonotype was defined as a unique combination of a V-J cassette pair and a CDR3 amino acid sequence. Reads were filtered by Hamming distance, thresholded by each sample's sequence error rate in mapped regions. TCRdb trimmed public reads at Q25 via fastp, called clones via MiXCR and kept in-frame beta chains. Each CDR3 protein appears once, grouped with its most common genes and DNA. What appears here as the V and J calls and clone size reflects TCRdb's work, not the paper's. This sample has roughly 200,000 distinct CDR3 sequences in its table, and 32% of those were observed once. The top ten clones comprise roughly a fifth of the sample.

Trimmed from V: 7 bases; trimmed from J: 6 bases; junction bases lacking a gene match: 2. The CDR3 starts with the cysteine, ends with the phenylalanine, and has 13 residues. The CDR3 DNA has 39 bases and is translated from base 1. Reading the germline V gene (reference sequence) gives CDR1 GTSNPN and CDR2 SVGIG. The chain links TRBV30 with TRBJ2-2; a stretch of 13 junction bases matches TRBD2. The clonotype comes from a human donor with low-grade glioma or glioblastoma, undergoing nonglioma brain surgery, or in good health (not recorded which). The sequencing input was glioma tissue, nonneoplastic brain tissue, or PBMCs (not recorded which). The DNA sequence is as follows: TGTGCCTTACTAGCGGGAGGGGCCGGGGAGCTGTTTTTT. It encodes CALLAGGAGELFF.